These 32 T cell receptor beta chains share one sample of origin, sequenced in a study of T cell responses to AZD1222 COVID-19 vaccine. The table came from immunoSEQ multiplex PCR; TCRdb's copy has only in-frame clones and leaves some out. Found here are over 95,000 clones, approximately 90% of them singletons; the top ten hold about 2.9%. The source material was peripheral blood, sampled on day 0 of AZD1222 vaccination. These receptors originate from an adult in good health.

V gene TRBV2 combines with J gene TRBJ1-2, with 10 bases identical to TRBD1. Germline V gives CDR1 SNHLY, CDR2 FYNNEI. Trimming cost V 4 bases and J 7 bases; bases outside gene matches: 6. The CDR3 contains 14 residues. The CDR3 coding sequence is TGTGCCAGCAGTGTGGGACAGGGGCTTGTTGGCTACACCTTC. Translated, it gives CASSVGQGLVGYTF.

The chain combines TRBV19 with TRBJ2-1, with 10 nucleotides matching TRBD2. This CDR3 has 15 amino acids. The V gene end was trimmed by 5 bases and the J gene end by 7 bases; junction bases not matched to a gene: 8. CDR1 and CDR2 (germline): LNHDA, SQIVND (reference sequence). DNA of the CDR3: TGTGCCAGTAGTCTACTAGCGGGAAGGGGGAATGAGCAGTTCTTC. As protein: CASSLLAGRGNEQFF.

The chain carries TRBV28 and TRBJ2-3; perhaps TRBD2 as D (5 bases). The CDR3 is 15 amino acids. Germline lookup yields CDR1 MDHEN and CDR2 SYDVKM. The V end was cut by 5 bases, the J end by 1 base, with 13 bases between. CDR3 bases: TGTGCCAGCAGTCCAACAGAGGGCGGCACAGATACGCAGTATTTT. Translated, it gives CASSPTEGGTDTQYF.

V gene TRBV3-1 (or the pseudogene TRBV3-2) combines with J gene TRBJ1-3; tentatively, D is TRBD1 (6 bases). Germline assignment: CDR1 LGHDT and CDR2 YNNKEL (reference sequence). The CDR3 is 16 amino acids. V shed 4 bases and J shed 4 bases, with 17 bases lying between them. For the CDR3, the DNA is TGTGCCAGCAGCCGAGCAATCGGGACAACGGGAAACACCATATATTTT. Protein: CASSRAIGTTGNTIYF.

The gene calls are TRBV19 and TRBJ1-2; 7 nucleotides align to TRBD1. Unmatched junction bases numbered 6, after V lost 7 bases and J lost 1 base. CDR1 is LNHDA, CDR2 SQIVND, per germline (reference sequence). The CDR3 runs 14 residues. As DNA, the CDR3 is TGTGCCAGTAACCCGGACAGGCTTAACTATGGCTACACCTTC. This encodes CASNPDRLNYGYTF.

The rearrangement joins TRBV5-6 to TRBJ1-4; no definite D call. Germline CDR1 reads SGHDT; CDR2 reads YYEEEE. V was pared by 2 bases and J by 0 bases, with 8 bases between. This CDR3 spans 15 amino acids. CDR3: CASSFDFATNEKLFF. The CDR3 DNA follows: TGTGCCAGCAGCTTCGATTTTGCAACTAATGAAAAACTGTTTTTT.

Concerning this clone: This sample includes further DNA sequences coding for the same CDR3. The J gene is TRBJ2-2, the V gene TRBV28; D perhaps matches TRBD2 (6 bases). The ends were cut back, 3 bases at V and 1 base at J, with 6 bases in the middle. Germline lookup yields CDR1 MDHEN and CDR2 SYDVKM. The CDR3 length is 14 residues. CDR3 protein: CASSLGGNTGELFF. CDR3 nucleotides: TGTGCCAGCAGTTTGGGGGGGAACACCGGGGAGCTGTTTTTT.

This chain uses TRBV19 with TRBJ1-5; D not resolved. Trimming left V 5 bases short and J 4 bases short, with 15 bases between. Germline V gives CDR1 LNHDA, CDR2 SQIVND (reference sequence). The CDR3 spans 15 residues. The CDR3 loop is CASSEKGILNQPQHF. In DNA, the CDR3 is TGTGCCAGTAGTGAAAAGGGTATCCTAAATCAGCCCCAGCATTTT.

The V gene is TRBV6-2 or TRBV6-3, the J gene TRBJ1-1, with unresolved D. The V end was cut by 6 bases, the J end by 2 bases, with 10 bases between. CDR3 length: 13 amino acids. Looked up from germline, CDR1 is MNHEY and CDR2 is SVGEGT. CDR3 sequence: CASRPEDNTEAFF. CDR3 DNA: TGTGCCAGCAGACCTGAAGATAACACTGAAGCTTTCTTT.

This chain uses TRBV19 with TRBJ1-5; D perhaps matches TRBD1 (5 bases). Germline V gene sequence: CDR1 LNHDA, CDR2 SQIVND (reference sequence). The V gene lost 0 bases and the J gene lost 7 bases, with 10 bases spanning the gap. This CDR3 has 14 amino acids. The CDR3 spells CASSIDRGKQPQHF. DNA for the CDR3: TGTGCCAGTAGTATAGATAGGGGAAAGCAGCCCCAGCATTTT.

This clone was recorded a few times. The chain uses TRBV2 and TRBJ2-1; 9 nucleotides match TRBD2. The CDR3 spans 15 residues. Germline V gives CDR1 SNHLY, CDR2 FYNNEI. The J segment lost 4 bases and the V segment lost 6 bases, leaving 7 bases of the junction unmatched. The CDR3 region has the DNA TGTGCCAGCAGCCCAGCGGGAGGAGCGTACAATGAGCAGTTCTTC. Encoded protein: CASSPAGGAYNEQFF.

The DNA of the CDR3 is TGTGCCAGCAGCCCCCACAGGGAAGTCTCACCCCTCCACTTT. The encoded protein is CASSPHREVSPLHF. The rearrangement joins TRBV7-9 to TRBJ1-6; tentatively, D is TRBD1 (6 bases). V gave up 5 bases and J gave up 10 bases, with 15 bases separating them. The CDR3 sequence is 14 residues long. The germline V gene encodes CDR1 SEHNR and CDR2 FQNEAQ (reference sequence). The whole variable domain, remainder taken from reference TRBV7-9 and TRBJ1-6, is DTGVSQNPRHKITKRGQNVTFRCDPISEHNRLYWYRQTLGQGPEFLTYFQNEAQLEKSRLLSDRFSAERPKGSFSTLEIQRTEQGDSAMYLCASSPHREVSPLHFGNGTRLTVT.

This chain links TRBV10-2 with TRBJ2-5; TRBD2 agrees at 7 bases. The CDR3 is 14 residues long. The trim removed 9 bases at V and 1 base at J, leaving 8 bases unmatched. Germline V lookup: CDR1 WSHSY, CDR2 SAAADI. The CDR3 region is CASGLAGSQETQYF. In nucleotides, the CDR3 is TGCGCCAGTGGTTTAGCGGGTTCCCAAGAGACCCAGTACTTC.

This clone came up a few times. The gene calls are TRBV10-1 and TRBJ2-2; unclear D gene. V shed 2 bases and J shed 3 bases, with 7 bases lying between them. Per germline, CDR1 WNHNN and CDR2 SYGVQD (reference sequence). The CDR3 has 14 residues. CDR3: CASSEGSDTGELFF. DNA for the CDR3: TGCGCCAGCAGTGAGGGCTCGGACACCGGGGAGCTGTTTTTT.

The chain combines TRBV19 with TRBJ2-3; D is unclear. V lost 3 bases and J lost 3, with 4 bases in between. Germline values: CDR1 LNHDA, CDR2 SQIVND (reference sequence). This CDR3 is 12 amino acids long. The CDR3 DNA reads as TGTGCCAGTAGTATGGGGACAGATACGCAGTATTTT. Protein sequence: CASSMGTDTQYF.

This clone was seen only a few times. J is TRBJ2-7 and V is TRBV20-1; D is uncertain. Trimming took off 2 bases at V and 9 bases at J, with 11 bases between the two ends. The CDR3 runs 11 residues. Germline V gene data show CDR1 as DFQATT and CDR2 as SNEGSKA (reference sequence). For the CDR3, the DNA is TGCAGTGCTAGATTCGGCGTTGTGCAGTACTTC. This codes for CSARFGVVQYF.

The V call is TRBV7-9, the J call TRBJ2-1; the D call may be TRBD1 or TRBD2 (5 bases each). V lost 8 bases and J lost 1, with 15 bases in between. CDR3 length: 15 residues. Germline V CDR1 and CDR2: SEHNR, FQNEAQ (reference sequence). CDR3 nucleotide sequence: TGTGCCAGCTTAACGTGGGACCTATCCTACAATGAGCAGTTCTTC. Amino acids: CASLTWDLSYNEQFF.

This chain links TRBV11-3 with TRBJ2-3; no reliable D call. V gave up 5 bases and J gave up 3 bases, with 6 bases separating them. CDR3 length: 12 residues. Germline V gene data show CDR1 as SGHNT and CDR2 as YENEEA. CDR3 DNA: TGTGCCAGCAGCCGAGAGACAGATACGCAGTATTTT. This sequence encodes CASSRETDTQYF.

The chain has TRBV5-6 and TRBJ1-1; the D gene is possibly TRBD1 (5 bases). The germline V and J ends were trimmed by 4 bases and 0 bases, with 19 bases remaining between them. The CDR3 has 17 residues. Germline loops: CDR1 SGHDT, CDR2 YYEEEE. Here the CDR3 reads CASSPIGGSGLNTEAFF. The CDR3 nucleotides read TGTGCCAGCAGCCCCATCGGCGGGTCAGGGCTGAACACTGAAGCTTTCTTT. Filled out from reference TRBV5-6 and TRBJ1-1, the complete variable domain reads DAGVTQSPTHLIKTRGQQVTLRCSPKSGHDTVSWYQQALGQGPQFIFQYYEEEERQRGNFPDRFSGHQFPNYSSELNVNALLLGDSALYLCASSPIGGSGLNTEAFFGQGTRLTVV.

V gene TRBV9 combines with J gene TRBJ2-1, with 10 bases aligning to TRBD2. Looked up from germline, CDR1 is SGDLS and CDR2 is YYNGEE. This CDR3 contains 15 residues. V shed 0 bases, J shed 5 bases, and the junction held 2 bases outside the gene matches. The CDR3 sequence: CASSVGTSGNNEQFF. CDR3 DNA sequence: TGTGCCAGCAGCGTAGGGACTAGCGGTAACAATGAGCAGTTCTTC.

The V call is TRBV27, the J call TRBJ2-2; 10 bases agree with TRBD1. Germline V gene lookup returns CDR1 MNHEY and CDR2 SMNVEV (reference sequence). This CDR3 is 17 amino acids long. V shed 3 bases and J 4 bases; nucleotides not matched to a gene: 8. DNA for the CDR3: TGTGCCAGCAGTTTCGGGACAGGGGATCCAGGCACCGGGGAGCTGTTTTTT. This sequence encodes CASSFGTGDPGTGELFF.

The chain carries TRBV19 and TRBJ1-6; tentatively, D is TRBD1 (6 bases). The germline CDR1 and CDR2 sequences are LNHDA and SQIVND (reference sequence). V was cut by 3 bases and J by 10 bases, with 13 bases left in between. CDR3 length: 14 amino acids. The CDR3 spells CASSMQGSGSPLHF. CDR3 bases: TGTGCCAGTAGTATGCAGGGGTCGGGATCACCCCTCCACTTT.

This chain uses TRBV5-1 with TRBJ2-6; 8 bases agree with TRBD1. Trimming took 5 bases from V and 0 from J; bases not matched to a gene: 7. Looked up from germline, CDR1 is SGHRS and CDR2 is YFSETQ. The CDR3 covers 17 residues. CDR3 residues: CASRWGQANSGANVLTF. In DNA, the CDR3 is TGCGCCAGCAGATGGGGACAGGCAAACTCTGGGGCCAACGTCCTGACTTTC.

This chain links TRBV18 with TRBJ1-1, with D maybe TRBD1 (6 bases). The germline gives CDR1 KGHSH, CDR2 LQKENI. Trimming took 5 bases from V and 7 from J, leaving 17 bases between them. This CDR3 region has 14 residues. CDR3 nucleotide sequence: TGTGCCAGCTCAATTGGGGGCCGGCGGGGTGAAGCTTTCTTT. Its protein is CASSIGGRRGEAFF.

The chain is built from TRBV28 and TRBJ1-5; D is uncertain. V was shortened by 3 bases and J by 0 bases, with 12 bases between the two germline ends. The CDR3 covers 16 residues. Germline V CDR1 and CDR2: MDHEN, SYDVKM. This CDR3 reads CASSFSRSRSNQPQHF. For the CDR3, the DNA is TGTGCCAGCAGTTTCTCCAGGTCCCGTAGCAATCAGCCCCAGCATTTT.

The CDR3 loop reads CSVVGNSYEQYF. CDR3 coding DNA: TGCAGCGTTGTTGGCAACTCCTACGAGCAGTACTTC. This sequence joins TRBV29-1 and TRBJ2-7, with D hard to call. This CDR3 is built from 12 residues. Germline V gene lookup returns CDR1 SQVTM and CDR2 ANQGSEA. With 4 bases removed from V and 0 bases from J, the gap between germline ends came to 7 bases.

The V gene is TRBV7-9, the J gene TRBJ1-1; D is unresolved. V was trimmed by 3 bases and J by 2 bases, leaving 10 bases between them. This CDR3 region has 14 residues. Germline assignment: CDR1 SEHNR and CDR2 FQNEAQ (reference sequence). The CDR3: CASSFDPTNTEAFF. The CDR3 coding sequence is TGTGCCAGCAGCTTTGATCCCACAAACACTGAAGCTTTCTTT.

This clone has a handful of counts. This sequence joins TRBV19 and TRBJ2-3, with D perhaps TRBD1 (6 bases). The CDR3 is 14 amino acids. V was cut by 4 bases and J by 3 bases, with 11 bases left in between. The germline gives CDR1 LNHDA, CDR2 SQIVND (reference sequence). CDR3 coding DNA: TGTGCCAGTAGTACCCAGGGGCCGACAGATACGCAGTATTTT. This encodes CASSTQGPTDTQYF.

This clone was detected a few times. CDR3 region: CASSSSGEQYF. Written as DNA, the CDR3 is TGCGCCAGCAGCTCTTCAGGTGAGCAGTACTTC. The V and J genes are TRBV5-1 and TRBJ2-7; D remains ambiguous. CDR3 length equals 11 residues. Germline CDR1 SGHRS, CDR2 YFSETQ. Trimming left V 3 bases short and J 7 bases short, with 8 bases between.

The chain carries TRBV18 and TRBJ1-1; D unresolved. V was trimmed by 3 bases and J by 1 base, leaving 9 bases between them. Germline V lookup: CDR1 KGHSH, CDR2 LQKENI. This CDR3 has 14 residues. The chain's CDR3 is CASSPSLGNTEAFF. For the CDR3, the DNA is TGTGCCAGCTCACCGTCTCTCGGGAACACTGAAGCTTTCTTT. Variable domain in full (rest from reference TRBV18 and TRBJ1-1): NAGVMQNPRHLVRRRGQEARLRCSPMKGHSHVYWYRQLPEEGLKFMVYLQKENIIDESGMPKERFSAEFPKEGPSILRIQQVVRGDSAAYFCASSPSLGNTEAFFGQGTRLTVV.

This chain joins TRBV19 and TRBJ2-3, with D maybe TRBD1 (6 bases). Looked up from germline, CDR1 is LNHDA and CDR2 is SQIVND (reference sequence). The V gene lost 3 bases and the J gene lost 0 bases, with 13 bases spanning the gap. The CDR3 loop spans 16 amino acids. CDR3 sequence: CASSISTGQSTDTQYF. CDR3 DNA: TGTGCCAGTAGTATTTCGACAGGTCAGAGCACAGATACGCAGTATTTT.

This chain connects TRBV12-3 or TRBV12-4 to TRBJ2-7; D unclear. Trimming stripped 5 bases from V and 1 base from J, with 9 bases between. The CDR3 contains 13 residues. The CDR3 DNA reads TGTGCCAGCAGTCTGATTCGTTCCTACGAGCAGTACTTC. Residues: CASSLIRSYEQYF.